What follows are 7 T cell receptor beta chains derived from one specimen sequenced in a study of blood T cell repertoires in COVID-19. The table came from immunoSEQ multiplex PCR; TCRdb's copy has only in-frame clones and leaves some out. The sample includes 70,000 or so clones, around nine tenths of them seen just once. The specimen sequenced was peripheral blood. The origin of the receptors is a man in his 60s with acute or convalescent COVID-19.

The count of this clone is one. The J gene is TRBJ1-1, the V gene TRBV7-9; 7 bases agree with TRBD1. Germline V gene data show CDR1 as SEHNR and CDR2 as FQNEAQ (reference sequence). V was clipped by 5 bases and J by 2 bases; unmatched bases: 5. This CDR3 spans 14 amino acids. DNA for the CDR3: TGTGCCAGCAGCCTCGGACAGGTTAACACTGAAGCTTTCTTT. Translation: CASSLGQVNTEAFF.

CDR3 sequence reads: CASSLWQGVTEAFF. CDR3 sequence (DNA): TGTGCCAGCAGCTTATGGCAGGGGGTTACTGAAGCTTTCTTT. The genes are TRBV7-2 and TRBJ1-1; TRBD1 matches at 7 bases. V lost 2 bases and J lost 5; bases outside the gene matches: 5. The CDR3 sequence is 14 residues long. Germline CDR1 reads SGHTA; CDR2 reads FQGNSA.

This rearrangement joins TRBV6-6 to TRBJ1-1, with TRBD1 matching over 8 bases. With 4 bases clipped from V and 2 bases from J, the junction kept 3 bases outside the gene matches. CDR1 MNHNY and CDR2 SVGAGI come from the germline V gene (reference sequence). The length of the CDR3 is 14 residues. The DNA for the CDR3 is TGTGCCAGCAGTTTCGACAGGGGTAACACTGAAGCTTTCTTT. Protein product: CASSFDRGNTEAFF.

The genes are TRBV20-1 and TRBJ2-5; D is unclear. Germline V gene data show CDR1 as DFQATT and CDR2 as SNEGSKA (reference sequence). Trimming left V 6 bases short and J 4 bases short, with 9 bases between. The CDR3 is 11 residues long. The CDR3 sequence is CSAVGRETQYF. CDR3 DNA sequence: TGCAGTGCGGTGGGCCGAGAGACCCAGTACTTC.

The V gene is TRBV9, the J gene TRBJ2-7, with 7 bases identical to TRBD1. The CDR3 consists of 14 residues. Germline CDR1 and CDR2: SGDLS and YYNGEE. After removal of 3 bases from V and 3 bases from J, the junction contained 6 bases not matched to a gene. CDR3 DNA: TGTGCCAGCAGCGCCAGACAGGGAAACTACGAGCAGTACTTC. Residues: CASSARQGNYEQYF. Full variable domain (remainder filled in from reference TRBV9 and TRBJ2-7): DSGVTQTPKHLITATGQRVTLRCSPRSGDLSVYWYQQSLDQGLQFLIQYYNGEERAKGNILERFSAQQFPDLHSELNLSSLELGDSALYFCASSARQGNYEQYFGPGTRLTVT.

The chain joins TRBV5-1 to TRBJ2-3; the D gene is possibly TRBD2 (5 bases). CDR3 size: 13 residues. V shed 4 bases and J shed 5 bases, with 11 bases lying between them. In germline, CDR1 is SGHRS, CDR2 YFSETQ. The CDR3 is CASSHWTGDTQYF. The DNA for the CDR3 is TGCGCCAGCAGCCACTGGACTGGAGATACGCAGTATTTT.

Here the CDR3 DNA reads TGTGCCAGTAGTACCTACAGGGGGGGGCAGCCCCAGCATTTT. Translating it yields CASSTYRGGQPQHF. The chain recombines TRBV19 with TRBJ1-5, with 8 bases identical to TRBD1. Per the germline V gene, CDR1 is LNHDA and CDR2 is SQIVND (reference sequence). V lost 4 bases, J lost 7 bases, and 6 bases stayed unmatched. This CDR3 has 14 residues.